The 11 T cell receptor beta chains in this list originate from one sample, sequenced in a study of blood T cell repertoires in COVID-19. Assay: immunoSEQ multiplex PCR; the TCRdb copy retains only in-frame clones and omits some. The repertoire holds fewer than 130,000 clones, nearly 90% seen once, with more than 4.5% in the top ten. Sequencing was done on a sample of peripheral blood. These receptors originate from a human donor in a cohort sampled during active COVID-19.

The chain is built from TRBV5-1 and TRBJ1-5; D not certain. This CDR3 is built from 15 residues. V was cut by 2 bases and J by 0 bases, with 9 bases left in between. Germline CDR1 is SGHRS and CDR2 is YFSETQ. CDR3 DNA: TGCGCCAGCAGCTTAGAGGGTCTTAGCAATCAGCCCCAGCATTTT. Translation gives CASSLEGLSNQPQHF.

This clone showed up just once. J is TRBJ2-1 and V is TRBV11-2, with D perhaps matching TRBD1 (5 bases). V shed 5 bases and J shed 0 bases, with 17 bases lying between them. The CDR3 runs to 17 residues. CDR1 and CDR2 from the germline V gene are SGHAT and FQNNGV. CDR3 sequence: CASSPATTANSYNEQFF. The CDR3 DNA reads as TGTGCCAGCAGCCCCGCTACGACAGCAAACTCCTACAATGAGCAGTTCTTC.

The V call is TRBV5-1, the J call TRBJ2-2; TRBD1 agrees at 10 bases. Germline V gene lookup returns CDR1 SGHRS and CDR2 YFSETQ. There are 15 residues in the CDR3. With V trimmed by 3 bases and J by 8 bases, 7 bases remained unmatched. CDR3 in amino acids: CASSSRDRGGGELFF. The CDR3 nucleotides are TGCGCCAGCAGCTCCCGGGACAGGGGAGGTGGGGAGCTGTTTTTT.

The V and J genes are TRBV9 and TRBJ2-1; TRBD2 agrees at 14 bases. V gave up 4 bases and J gave up 9 bases; unmatched junction bases: 3. The CDR3 totals 14 residues. Germline assignment: CDR1 SGDLS and CDR2 YYNGEE. The CDR3: CASSLGTSGSEQFF. The CDR3 nucleotides read TGTGCCAGCAGCCTCGGGACTAGCGGGAGTGAGCAGTTCTTC.

This chain links TRBV9 with TRBJ1-6; no definite D call. Trimming pared 0 bases from V and 0 bases from J, leaving 7 bases between. The germline gives CDR1 SGDLS, CDR2 YYNGEE. The CDR3 length is 16 residues. CDR3 DNA sequence: TGTGCCAGCAGCGTAGGGGCCAGCTCCTATAATTCACCCCTCCACTTT. Its translation: CASSVGASSYNSPLHF.

This clone has only one observation. This chain links TRBV18 with TRBJ2-2; 10 bases line up with TRBD2. This CDR3 is 16 amino acids long. With 4 bases clipped from V and 4 bases from J, the junction kept 6 bases outside the gene matches. Germline CDR1 reads KGHSH; CDR2 reads LQKENI. CDR3 loop: CASSQSSGGSTGELFF. The CDR3 DNA is TGTGCCAGCTCACAATCTAGCGGGGGATCCACCGGGGAGCTGTTTTTT.

This clone was found once. The chain couples TRBV6-1 to TRBJ2-5; a weak D match, TRBD2 (6 bases). The CDR3 is 14 residues long. CDR1 is MNHNS, CDR2 SASEGT, per germline. Trimming shortened V by 0 bases and J by 3 bases, and 8 bases separated the two germline ends. The CDR3 spells CASSEAGTEETQYF. The CDR3 DNA follows: TGTGCCAGCAGTGAAGCGGGGACTGAAGAGACCCAGTACTTC.

The CDR3 coding sequence is TGTGCCAGCAGTACCTCCGGGGGGGCGGAATATGGCTACACCTTC. Protein sequence: CASSTSGGAEYGYTF. The rearrangement links TRBV28 to TRBJ1-2, with D perhaps matching TRBD1 (6 bases). Germline V lookup: CDR1 MDHEN, CDR2 SYDVKM. Between the trimmed V and J ends, which lost 5 bases and 5 bases, there was a span of 18 bases. This CDR3 has 15 residues.

The chain joins TRBV5-1 to TRBJ2-3, with 9 bases matching TRBD2. From germline, CDR1 is SGHRS and CDR2 YFSETQ. The J segment lost 0 bases and the V segment lost 4 bases, leaving 6 bases of the junction unmatched. The length of the CDR3 is 16 residues. The CDR3 here is CASSGLAGTSTDTQYF. As DNA, the CDR3 is TGCGCCAGCAGCGGGCTAGCGGGGACTAGCACAGATACGCAGTATTTT.

V gene TRBV6-5 combines with J gene TRBJ1-1; 11 nucleotides match TRBD1. The germline V gene has CDR1 MNHEY and CDR2 SVGAGI. This CDR3 is 13 amino acids long. The V and J ends lost 6 bases and 6 bases, in that order; junction bases with no gene match: 3. The CDR3 loop is CASRRTGGSEAFF. CDR3 sequence (DNA): TGTGCCAGCAGGCGGACAGGGGGCTCTGAAGCTTTCTTT.

The rearrangement links TRBV28 to TRBJ2-3, with D perhaps matching TRBD1 (6 bases). Germline V gives CDR1 MDHEN, CDR2 SYDVKM. The germline V and J ends were trimmed by 7 bases and 5 bases, with 25 bases remaining between them. The length of the CDR3 is 17 residues. The CDR3 is CASTPSLAHEGVDTQYF. CDR3 DNA: TGTGCCAGCACCCCCTCTTTGGCCCACGAGGGGGTAGATACGCAGTATTTT.